These T cell receptor beta chains were read from a single sample in a study of identical twins. TCRdb itself ran the 5' RACE reads through MiXCR, one entry per CDR3 protein. The sample lists hundreds of thousands of distinct CDR3 sequences, roughly 26% occurring once. A further study also used this sample, focusing on T cells expressing NK-cell markers.

Material for sequencing was CD4+ T cells sorted from blood. Receptors were obtained from a woman aged 18-29 years in good health. Each CDR3 is given without its conserved first and last residue. D genes are given only for firm matches.

V,J,D,length,CDR3
TRBV6-5,TRBJ2-7,TRBD2,14,ASSFPGGGGLHEQY
TRBV15,TRBJ2-1,.,13,ATSFRLSRGGEQF
TRBV29-1,TRBJ2-7,.,10,SVGGSNYEQY
TRBV12-3/TRBV12-4,TRBJ2-6,.,13,ASRTETAGANVLT
TRBV10-3,TRBJ1-4,.,12,ATSLGADNEKLF
TRBV7-2,TRBJ2-2,.,13,ASSPTGLGTGELF
TRBV9,TRBJ1-1,TRBD1,14,ASSVMSQGANTEAF
TRBV5-1,TRBJ2-2,.,13,ASSLQGGEAGELF
TRBV7-7,TRBJ2-3,.,11,ASSREDWTTQY
TRBV12-3/TRBV12-4,TRBJ1-1,TRBD1,12,ASSRTGRHTEAF
TRBV20-1,TRBJ1-2,.,11,STPGLSNYGYT
TRBV15,TRBJ2-1,.,10,ATSMGSDEQF
TRBV20-1,TRBJ2-5,.,11,SARDLNQETQY
TRBV6-2/TRBV6-3,TRBJ1-2,.,11,ATTDSPNYGYT
TRBV7-3,TRBJ2-4,.,14,ASSLWGRDTKNIQY
TRBV11-2,TRBJ1-2,.,13,ASSWSWDANYGYT
TRBV12-3/TRBV12-4,TRBJ1-1,.,12,ASSFAGTDTEAF
TRBV24-1,TRBJ2-1,.,11,ATSDSPYNEQF
TRBV7-7,TRBJ2-1,TRBD1,11,ASSFPGGNEQF